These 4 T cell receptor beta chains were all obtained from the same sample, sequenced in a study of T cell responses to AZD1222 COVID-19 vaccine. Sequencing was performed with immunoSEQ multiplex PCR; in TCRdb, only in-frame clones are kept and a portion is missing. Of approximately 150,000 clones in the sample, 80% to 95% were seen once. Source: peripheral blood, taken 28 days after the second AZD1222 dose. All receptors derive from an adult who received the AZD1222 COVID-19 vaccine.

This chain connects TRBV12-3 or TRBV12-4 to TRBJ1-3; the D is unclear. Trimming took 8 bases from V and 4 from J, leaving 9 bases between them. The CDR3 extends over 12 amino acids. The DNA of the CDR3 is TGTGCCAGCCGGCTCACAGGAAACACCATATATTTT. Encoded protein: CASRLTGNTIYF.

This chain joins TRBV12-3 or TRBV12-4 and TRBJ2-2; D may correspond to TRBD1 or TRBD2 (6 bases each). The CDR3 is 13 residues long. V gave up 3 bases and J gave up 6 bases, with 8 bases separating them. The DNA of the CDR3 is TGTGCCAGCAGTTTTCGGGGGCCCGGGGAGCTGTTTTTT. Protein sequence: CASSFRGPGELFF.

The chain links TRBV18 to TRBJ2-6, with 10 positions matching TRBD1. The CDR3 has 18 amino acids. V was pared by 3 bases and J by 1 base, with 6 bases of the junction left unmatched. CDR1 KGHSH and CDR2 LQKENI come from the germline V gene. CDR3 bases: TGTGCCAGCTCACCTTGGGACAGGGGAACTTCTGGGGCCAACGTCCTGACTTTC. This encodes CASSPWDRGTSGANVLTF.

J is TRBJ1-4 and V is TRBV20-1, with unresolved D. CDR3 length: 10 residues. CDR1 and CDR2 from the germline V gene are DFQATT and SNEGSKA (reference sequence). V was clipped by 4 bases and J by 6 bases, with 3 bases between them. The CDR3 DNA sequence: TGCAGTGCTAATCATGAAAAACTGTTTTTT. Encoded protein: CSANHEKLFF.